The 20 T cell receptor beta chains below come from one sample, sequenced in a study of blood T cell repertoires in COVID-19. The protocol was immunoSEQ multiplex PCR, while the TCRdb copy is restricted to in-frame clones and leaves out a portion. The table records about 80,000 clones, 60% to 85% of them present only once. The source material was peripheral blood. The origin of the receptors is a human donor in a cohort sampled during active COVID-19.

The table lists this clone with a few counts. The chain joins TRBV28 to TRBJ2-7, with D possibly TRBD2 on 6 matching bases. The CDR3 consists of 13 residues. CDR1 and CDR2 from the germline V gene are MDHEN and SYDVKM. Trimming took off 5 bases at V and 3 bases at J, with 11 bases between the two ends. DNA of the CDR3: TGTGCCAGCAGTCCGGGACTGCGCTACGAGCAGTACGTC. Translation gives CASSPGLRYEQYV.

This chain connects TRBV21-1 to TRBJ2-7; the table's D gene call, TRBD1, was not cross checked with the DNA. TRBV21-1 corresponds to a pseudogene. This CDR3 spans 17 amino acids. The CDR3 coding sequence is TGTGCCAGCACCGCTTGGACATCCCGATTATCGATCTACGAGCAGTACTTC. It yields the protein CASTAWTSRLSIYEQYF.

The gene calls are TRBV5-1 and TRBJ1-2; 7 bases match TRBD1. V gave up 0 bases and J gave up 5 bases; unmatched junction bases: 7. Germline V CDR1 and CDR2: SGHRS, YFSETQ. There are 15 residues in the CDR3. Written as DNA, the CDR3 is TGCGCCAGCAGCTTGGCCGGGACAGTGGGGTATGGCTACACCTTC. Translation: CASSLAGTVGYGYTF.

The chain is built from TRBV27 and TRBJ2-1; D ambiguous. The CDR3 sequence is 15 residues long. V lost 4 bases to trimming and J lost 11 bases, with 21 bases between them. Germline V gene lookup returns CDR1 MNHEY and CDR2 SMNVEV (reference sequence). The CDR3 nucleotides are TGTGCCAGCAGTTCCCTCAACGACACCAGGCCGAAGCAGTTCTTC. Its translation: CASSSLNDTRPKQFF.

The chain links TRBV7-2 to TRBJ2-5; maybe TRBD2 (5 bases). Between the trimmed V and J ends, which lost 5 bases and 1 base, there was a span of 11 bases. Germline V gene lookup returns CDR1 SGHTA and CDR2 FQGNSA. The CDR3 spans 14 residues. The DNA for the CDR3 is TGTGCCAGCAGCCGGGGATACCTCCAAGAGACCCAGTACTTC. Residues: CASSRGYLQETQYF.

By its share, this clone is medium-sized. This sequence joins TRBV6-2 or TRBV6-3 and TRBJ2-7, with TRBD2 matching over 13 bases. Germline loops: CDR1 MNHEY, CDR2 SVGEGT. V was pared by 2 bases and J by 2 bases, with 3 bases of the junction left unmatched. The length of the CDR3 is 16 residues. The CDR3 region has the DNA TGTGCCAGCAGTTACGGGACTAGCGGGAACCCCTACGAGCAGTACGTC. Translated, it gives CASSYGTSGNPYEQYV.

This clone was found many times. The CDR3 nucleotides are TGCGCCAGCAGCTGGGGGACAGGAGACTTCGTTGAAGCTTTCTTT. This encodes CASSWGTGDFVEAFF. The J gene is TRBJ1-1, the V gene TRBV5-1; 8 nucleotides agree with TRBD1. Trimming took 3 bases from V and 7 from J; bases not matched to a gene: 11. The CDR3 covers 15 residues. Germline V gives CDR1 SGHRS, CDR2 YFSETQ.

This clone was seen just once. The rearrangement uses TRBV5-8 and TRBJ2-7; 7 bases align to TRBD1. The ends lost 0 bases at V and 7 bases at J; junction bases unmatched: 7. Germline values: CDR1 SGHTS, CDR2 YDEGEE. CDR3 length: 14 amino acids. The CDR3 coding sequence is TGTGCCAGCAGCTTGGTCACAGGGGCAGGGGAGCAGTACGTC. This codes for CASSLVTGAGEQYV.

The genes are TRBV19 and TRBJ1-1; D is undetermined. This CDR3 has 13 residues. The V gene lost 4 bases and the J gene lost 1 base, with 7 bases spanning the gap. Germline loops: CDR1 LNHDA, CDR2 SQIVND (reference sequence). The CDR3 sequence is CASSNRENTEAFF. In DNA form, the CDR3 reads TGTGCCAGTAGTAACCGGGAGAACACTGAAGCTTTCTTT.

The rearrangement links TRBV6-6 to TRBJ2-5, with 10 bases that match TRBD2. The J segment lost 5 bases and the V segment lost 11 bases, leaving 8 bases of the junction unmatched. The CDR3 loop spans 13 amino acids. Germline V gene lookup returns CDR1 MNHNY and CDR2 SVGAGI (reference sequence). The CDR3 bases are TGTGCCTGTAGGGGACTAGCGAGGGAGACCCAGTACTTC. Encoded protein: CACRGLARETQYF.

The V call is TRBV2, the J call TRBJ1-6, with TRBD1 as a possible D gene (5 bases). The CDR3 is 15 amino acids. Between the trimmed V and J ends, which lost 5 bases and 8 bases, there was a span of 16 bases. Germline assignment: CDR1 SNHLY and CDR2 FYNNEI. The CDR3 nucleotides are TGTGCCAGCAGTCCAACCGGCGACAGATATTCACCCCTCCACTTT. It yields the protein CASSPTGDRYSPLHF.

The V and J genes are TRBV6-5 and TRBJ2-2; 12 bases are shared with TRBD1. Trimming at V came to 9 bases and at J to 5 bases, leaving 4 bases not matched to a gene. In germline, CDR1 is MNHEY, CDR2 SVGAGI. This CDR3 comprises 14 residues. CDR3 DNA sequence: TGTGCCAGAGGGGACAGGGGGCTTACCGGGGAGCTGTTTTTT. This sequence encodes CARGDRGLTGELFF.

This clone showed up just a few times. The chain is built from TRBV7-9 and TRBJ2-1; 15 bases match TRBD2. This CDR3 contains 18 residues. V shed 5 bases, J shed 1 base, and the junction held 6 bases outside the gene matches. Per germline, CDR1 SEHNR and CDR2 FQNEAQ (reference sequence). CDR3 residues: CASSPRTSGGVSYNEQFF. CDR3 DNA: TGTGCCAGCAGCCCGCGGACTAGCGGGGGGGTATCCTACAATGAGCAGTTCTTC.

The V and J genes are TRBV24-1 and TRBJ1-2, with a tentative D call TRBD1 (5 bases). Trimming pared 4 bases from V and 8 bases from J, leaving 16 bases between. Germline CDR1 is KGHDR and CDR2 is SFDVKD. This CDR3 comprises 14 residues. CDR3 DNA: TGTGCCACCAGTGAGTTGTGGGGGAGGAGGGGCTACACCTTC. Protein: CATSELWGRRGYTF.

The rearrangement joins TRBV5-1 to TRBJ1-5; 7 bases line up with TRBD1. The trim removed 5 bases at V and 1 base at J, leaving 6 bases unmatched. CDR3 length: 15 residues. Germline CDR1 SGHRS, CDR2 YFSETQ. As DNA, the CDR3 is TGCGCCAGCAGTTTGACAGGGAAGAGCAATCAGCCCCAGCATTTT. It translates to CASSLTGKSNQPQHF.

The J gene is TRBJ2-5, the V gene TRBV29-1, with 7 bases identical to TRBD1. CDR3 length: 12 amino acids. J lost 3 bases, V lost 6 bases, and 4 bases had no gene match. Germline V lookup: CDR1 SQVTM, CDR2 ANQGSEA. The CDR3 region is CSVTGMEETQYF. For the CDR3, the DNA is TGCAGCGTGACAGGGATGGAAGAGACCCAGTACTTC.

The chain uses TRBV5-5 and TRBJ2-2, with 9 bases that match TRBD1. The CDR3 is made up of 16 amino acids. Losses at the gene ends were 0 bases for V and 4 bases for J; bases not matched to a gene: 4. The V gene's germline CDR1 is SGHKS and CDR2 YYEKEE (reference sequence). This chain's CDR3 is CASSLEGTGSTGELFF. For the CDR3, the DNA is TGTGCCAGCAGCTTGGAGGGGACAGGGAGCACCGGGGAGCTGTTTTTT.

This rearrangement joins TRBV9 to TRBJ2-1; 7 bases map to TRBD1. The CDR3 runs 15 residues. Trimming took 4 bases from V and 7 from J; bases not matched to a gene: 11. Germline loops: CDR1 SGDLS, CDR2 YYNGEE. In DNA, the CDR3 is TGTGCCAGCAGCCACGACAGGGTGGGGTGGAATGAGCAGTTCTTC. As protein: CASSHDRVGWNEQFF.

The table lists this clone with a count of one. The V call is TRBV5-4, the J call TRBJ2-5; D possibly corresponds to TRBD1 (5 bases). This CDR3 has 13 residues. In germline, CDR1 is SGHNT, CDR2 YYREEE (reference sequence). With 1 base removed from V and 2 bases from J, the gap between germline ends came to 6 bases. The CDR3 sequence: CASSLRQQETQYF. The CDR3 nucleotides are TGTGCCAGCAGCTTGCGACAGCAAGAGACCCAGTACTTC.

This clone is medium-sized (0.01 to 0.1%) in the sample. J is TRBJ2-3 and V is TRBV9, with a possible D match to TRBD2 (6 bases). The V gene lost 1 base and the J gene lost 3 bases, with 21 bases spanning the gap. Germline CDR1 reads SGDLS; CDR2 reads YYNGEE. This CDR3 comprises 18 residues. The CDR3 DNA sequence: TGTGCCAGCAGCGTACCCATCCGGGACTCGGGTAGGACAGATACGCAGTATTTT. Residues: CASSVPIRDSGRTDTQYF. Drawing the rest from reference TRBV9 and TRBJ2-3, the complete variable domain is DSGVTQTPKHLITATGQRVTLRCSPRSGDLSVYWYQQSLDQGLQFLIQYYNGEERAKGNILERFSAQQFPDLHSELNLSSLELGDSALYFCASSVPIRDSGRTDTQYFGPGTRLTVL.